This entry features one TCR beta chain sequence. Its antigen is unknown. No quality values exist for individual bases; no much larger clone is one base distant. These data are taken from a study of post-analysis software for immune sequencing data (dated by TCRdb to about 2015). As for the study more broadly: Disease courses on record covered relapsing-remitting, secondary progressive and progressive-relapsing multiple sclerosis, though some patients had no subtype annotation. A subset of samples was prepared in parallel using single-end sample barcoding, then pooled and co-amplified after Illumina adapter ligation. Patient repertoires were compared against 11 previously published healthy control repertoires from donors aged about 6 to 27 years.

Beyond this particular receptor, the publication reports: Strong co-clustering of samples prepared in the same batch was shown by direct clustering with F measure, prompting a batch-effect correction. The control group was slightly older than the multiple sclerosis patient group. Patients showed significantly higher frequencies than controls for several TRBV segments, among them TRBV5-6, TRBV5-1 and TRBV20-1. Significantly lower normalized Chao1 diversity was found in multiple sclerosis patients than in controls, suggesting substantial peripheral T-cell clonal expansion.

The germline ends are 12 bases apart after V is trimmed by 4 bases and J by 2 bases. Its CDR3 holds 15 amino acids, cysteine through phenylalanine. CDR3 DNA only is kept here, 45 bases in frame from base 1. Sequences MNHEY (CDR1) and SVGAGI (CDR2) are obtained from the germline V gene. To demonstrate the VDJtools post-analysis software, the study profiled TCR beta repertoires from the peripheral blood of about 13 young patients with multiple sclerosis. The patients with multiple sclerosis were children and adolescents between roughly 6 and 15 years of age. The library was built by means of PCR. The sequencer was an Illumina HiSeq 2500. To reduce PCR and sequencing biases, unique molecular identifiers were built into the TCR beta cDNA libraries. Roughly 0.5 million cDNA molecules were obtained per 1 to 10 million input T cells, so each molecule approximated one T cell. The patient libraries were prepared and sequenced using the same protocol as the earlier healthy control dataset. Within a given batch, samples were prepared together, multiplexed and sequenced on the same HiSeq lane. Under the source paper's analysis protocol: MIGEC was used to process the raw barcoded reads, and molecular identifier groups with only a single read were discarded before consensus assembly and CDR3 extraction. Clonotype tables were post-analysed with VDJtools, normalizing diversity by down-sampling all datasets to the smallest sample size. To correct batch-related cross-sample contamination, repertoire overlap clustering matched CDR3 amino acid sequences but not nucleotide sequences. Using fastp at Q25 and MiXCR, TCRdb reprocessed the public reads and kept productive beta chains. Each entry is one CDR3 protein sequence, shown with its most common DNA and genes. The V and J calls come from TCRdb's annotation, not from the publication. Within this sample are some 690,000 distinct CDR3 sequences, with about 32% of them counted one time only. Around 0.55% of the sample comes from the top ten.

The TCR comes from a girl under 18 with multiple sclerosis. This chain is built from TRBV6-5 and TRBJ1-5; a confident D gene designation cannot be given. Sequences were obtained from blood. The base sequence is TGTGCCAGCAGTTCCAGGAGGTCTGGCAATCAGCCCCAGCATTTT. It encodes CASSSRRSGNQPQHF.